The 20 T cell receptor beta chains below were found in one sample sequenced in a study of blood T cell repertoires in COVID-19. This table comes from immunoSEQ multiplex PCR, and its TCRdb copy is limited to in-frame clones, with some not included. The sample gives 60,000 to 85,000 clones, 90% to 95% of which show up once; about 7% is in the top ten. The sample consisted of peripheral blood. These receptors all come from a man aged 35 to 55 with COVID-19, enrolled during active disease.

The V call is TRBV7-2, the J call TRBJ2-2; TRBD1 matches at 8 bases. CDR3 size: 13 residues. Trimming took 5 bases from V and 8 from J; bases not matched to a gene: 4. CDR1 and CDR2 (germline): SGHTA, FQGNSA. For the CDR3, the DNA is TGTGCCAGCAGCGTAACAGGGGGTGGGGAGCTGTTTTTT. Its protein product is CASSVTGGGELFF.

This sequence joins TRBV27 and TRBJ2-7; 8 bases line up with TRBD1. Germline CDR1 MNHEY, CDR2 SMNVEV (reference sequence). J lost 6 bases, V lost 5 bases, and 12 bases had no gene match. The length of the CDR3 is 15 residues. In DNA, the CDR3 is TGTGCCAGCAGTCCCCGGACAGGGAGTGAGTCCGAGCAGTACTTC. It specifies CASSPRTGSESEQYF.

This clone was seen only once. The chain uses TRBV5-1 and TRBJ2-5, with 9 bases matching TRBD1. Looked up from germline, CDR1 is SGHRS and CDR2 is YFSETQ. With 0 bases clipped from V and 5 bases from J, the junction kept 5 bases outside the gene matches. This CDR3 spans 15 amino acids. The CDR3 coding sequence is TGCGCCAGCAGCTTGGCCGGGACAGGGCCGGAGACCCAGTACTTC. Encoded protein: CASSLAGTGPETQYF.

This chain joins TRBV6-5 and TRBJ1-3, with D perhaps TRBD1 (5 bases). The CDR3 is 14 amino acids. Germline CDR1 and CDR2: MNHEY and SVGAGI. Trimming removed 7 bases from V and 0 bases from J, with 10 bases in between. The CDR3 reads CASNQDSSGNTIYF. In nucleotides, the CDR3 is TGTGCCAGCAATCAAGACAGCTCTGGAAACACCATATATTTT.

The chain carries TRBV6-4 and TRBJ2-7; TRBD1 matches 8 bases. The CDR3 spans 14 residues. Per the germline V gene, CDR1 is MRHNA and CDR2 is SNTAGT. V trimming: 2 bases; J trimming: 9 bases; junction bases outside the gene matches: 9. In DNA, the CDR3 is TGTGCCAGCAGTGACAGTAACAGGGGGACGCCGCAGTACTTC. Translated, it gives CASSDSNRGTPQYF.

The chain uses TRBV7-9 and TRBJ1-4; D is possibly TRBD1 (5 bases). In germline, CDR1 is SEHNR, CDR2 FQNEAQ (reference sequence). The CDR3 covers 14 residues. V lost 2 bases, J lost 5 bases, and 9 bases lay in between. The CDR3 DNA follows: TGTGCCAGCAGCTTAAGTCAGGGCAATGAAAAACTGTTTTTT. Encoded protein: CASSLSQGNEKLFF.

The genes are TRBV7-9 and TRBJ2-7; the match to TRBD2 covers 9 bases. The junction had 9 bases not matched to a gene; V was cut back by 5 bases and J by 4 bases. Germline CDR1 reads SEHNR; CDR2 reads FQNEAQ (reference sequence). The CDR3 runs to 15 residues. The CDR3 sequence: CASSLTAGGWYEQYF. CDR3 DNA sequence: TGTGCCAGCAGCCTAACAGCGGGGGGTTGGTACGAGCAGTACTTC.

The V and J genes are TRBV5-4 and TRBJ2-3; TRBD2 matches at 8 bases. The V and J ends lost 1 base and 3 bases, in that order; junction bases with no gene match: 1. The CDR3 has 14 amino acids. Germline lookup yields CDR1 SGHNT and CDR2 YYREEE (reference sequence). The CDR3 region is CASSLKRGTDTQYF. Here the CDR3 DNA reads TGTGCCAGCAGCTTGAAGCGGGGGACAGATACGCAGTATTTT.

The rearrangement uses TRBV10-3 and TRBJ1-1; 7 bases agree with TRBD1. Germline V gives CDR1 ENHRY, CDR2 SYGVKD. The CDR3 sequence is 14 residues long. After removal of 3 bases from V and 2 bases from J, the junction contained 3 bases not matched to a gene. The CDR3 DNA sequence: TGTGCCATCAGTGATGGGACAGCAAACACTGAAGCTTTCTTT. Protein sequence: CAISDGTANTEAFF.

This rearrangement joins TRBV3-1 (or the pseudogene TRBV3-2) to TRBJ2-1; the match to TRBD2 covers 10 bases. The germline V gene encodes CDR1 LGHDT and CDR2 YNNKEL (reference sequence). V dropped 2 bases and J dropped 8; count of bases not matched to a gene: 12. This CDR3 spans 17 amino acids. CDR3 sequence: CASSQPRGAGGPDEQFF. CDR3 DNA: TGTGCCAGCAGCCAACCGAGGGGAGCGGGGGGGCCCGATGAGCAGTTCTTC.

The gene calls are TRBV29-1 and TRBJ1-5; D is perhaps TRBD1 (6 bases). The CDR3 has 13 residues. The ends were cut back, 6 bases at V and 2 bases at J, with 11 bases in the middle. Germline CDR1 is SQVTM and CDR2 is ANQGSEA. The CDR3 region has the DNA TGCAGCGTGGGGGCAGTCGGCAATCAGCCCCAGCATTTT. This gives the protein CSVGAVGNQPQHF.

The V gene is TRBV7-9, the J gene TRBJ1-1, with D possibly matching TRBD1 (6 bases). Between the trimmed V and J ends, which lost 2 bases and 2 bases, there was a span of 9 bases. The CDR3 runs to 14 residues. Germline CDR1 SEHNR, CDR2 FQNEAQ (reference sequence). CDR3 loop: CASSLQGGNTEAFF. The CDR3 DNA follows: TGTGCCAGCAGCTTACAAGGGGGAAACACTGAAGCTTTCTTT.

CDR3 sequence reads: CASSSRVDSGNTIYF. CDR3 nucleotides: TGTGCCAGCAGCTCCAGGGTCGACTCTGGAAACACCATATATTTT. The chain employs TRBV11-2 and TRBJ1-3, with D possibly matching TRBD1 (5 bases). The ends were cut back, 4 bases at V and 0 bases at J, with 10 bases in the middle. The CDR3 loop spans 15 amino acids. CDR1 and CDR2 (germline): SGHAT, FQNNGV.

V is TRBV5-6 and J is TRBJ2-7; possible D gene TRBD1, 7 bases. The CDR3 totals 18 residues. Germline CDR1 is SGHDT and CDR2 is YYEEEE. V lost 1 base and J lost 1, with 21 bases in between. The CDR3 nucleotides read TGTGCCAGCAGCTTGTACAGGGAATTCAGGGGGGTATCCTACGAGCAGTACTTC. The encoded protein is CASSLYREFRGVSYEQYF.

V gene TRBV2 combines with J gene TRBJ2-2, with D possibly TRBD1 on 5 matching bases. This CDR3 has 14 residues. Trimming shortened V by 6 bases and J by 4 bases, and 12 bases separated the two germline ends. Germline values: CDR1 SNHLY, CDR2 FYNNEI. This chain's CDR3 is CASRRDSATGELFF. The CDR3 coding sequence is TGTGCCAGCAGAAGAGACAGCGCCACCGGGGAGCTGTTTTTT.

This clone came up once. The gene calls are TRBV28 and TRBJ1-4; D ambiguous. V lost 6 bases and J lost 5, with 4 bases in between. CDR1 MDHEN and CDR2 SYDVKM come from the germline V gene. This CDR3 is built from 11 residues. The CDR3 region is CASRQNEKLFF. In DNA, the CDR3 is TGTGCCAGCAGACAGAATGAAAAACTGTTTTTT.

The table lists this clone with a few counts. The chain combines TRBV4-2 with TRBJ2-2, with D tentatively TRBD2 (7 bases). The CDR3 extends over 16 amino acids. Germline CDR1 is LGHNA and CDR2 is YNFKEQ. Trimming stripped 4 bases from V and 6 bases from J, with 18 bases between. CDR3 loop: CASSRRGGKFPGELFF. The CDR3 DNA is TGTGCCAGCAGCCGTAGGGGGGGAAAATTCCCCGGGGAGCTGTTTTTT.

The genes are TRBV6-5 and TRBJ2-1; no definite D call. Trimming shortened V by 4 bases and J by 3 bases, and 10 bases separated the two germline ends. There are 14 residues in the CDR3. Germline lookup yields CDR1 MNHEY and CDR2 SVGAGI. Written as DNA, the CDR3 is TGTGCCAGCAGTTCTCGCCAGGACTACAATGAGCAGTTCTTC. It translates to CASSSRQDYNEQFF.

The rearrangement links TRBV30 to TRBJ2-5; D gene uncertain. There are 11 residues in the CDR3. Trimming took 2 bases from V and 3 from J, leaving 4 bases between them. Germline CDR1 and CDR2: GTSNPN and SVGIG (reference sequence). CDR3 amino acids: CAWSLEETQYF. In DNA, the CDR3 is TGTGCCTGGAGTTTAGAAGAGACCCAGTACTTC.

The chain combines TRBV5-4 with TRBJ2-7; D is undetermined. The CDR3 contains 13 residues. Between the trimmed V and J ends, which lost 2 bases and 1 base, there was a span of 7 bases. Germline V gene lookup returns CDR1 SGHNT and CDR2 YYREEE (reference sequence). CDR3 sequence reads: CASSFYISYEQYF. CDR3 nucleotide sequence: TGTGCCAGCAGCTTTTACATTTCCTACGAGCAGTACTTC. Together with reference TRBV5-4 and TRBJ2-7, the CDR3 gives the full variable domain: ETGVTQSPTHLIKTRGQQVTLRCSSQSGHNTVSWYQQALGQGPQFIFQYYREEENGRGNFPPRFSGLQFPNYSSELNVNALELDDSALYLCASSFYISYEQYFGPGTRLTVT.